This TCR beta chain was captured by sequencing in a study of blood T cells in healthy people across ages. This clonotype was counted at least ten times. The CDR3 is 15 residues long. Trimming at V came to 2 bases and at J to 4 bases, leaving 6 bases not matched to a gene. The germline V gene encodes CDR1 SGHRS and CDR2 YFSETQ. Each donor's blood draw was approximately 10 milliliters of peripheral blood. Using a J-beta primer mix together with a sample-barcoded 5' primer, a second PCR was run for about 7 to 12 cycles. A template-switch adaptor that had 12 random nucleotides put a tag on each cDNA molecule. TCRdb redid the calling of the 5' RACE reads with MiXCR, one entry per CDR3 protein. Of over 500,000 distinct CDR3 sequences in the sample, around 52% were seen once.

The sequenced material came from blood. The chain links TRBV5-1 to TRBJ2-1; 7 bases map to TRBD1. The TCR comes from a woman older than 75 in good health. The CDR3 DNA sequence: TGCGCCAGCAGCTTAGAGCAGGGGGAATACAATGAGCAGTTCTTC. Its protein product is CASSLEQGEYNEQFF.